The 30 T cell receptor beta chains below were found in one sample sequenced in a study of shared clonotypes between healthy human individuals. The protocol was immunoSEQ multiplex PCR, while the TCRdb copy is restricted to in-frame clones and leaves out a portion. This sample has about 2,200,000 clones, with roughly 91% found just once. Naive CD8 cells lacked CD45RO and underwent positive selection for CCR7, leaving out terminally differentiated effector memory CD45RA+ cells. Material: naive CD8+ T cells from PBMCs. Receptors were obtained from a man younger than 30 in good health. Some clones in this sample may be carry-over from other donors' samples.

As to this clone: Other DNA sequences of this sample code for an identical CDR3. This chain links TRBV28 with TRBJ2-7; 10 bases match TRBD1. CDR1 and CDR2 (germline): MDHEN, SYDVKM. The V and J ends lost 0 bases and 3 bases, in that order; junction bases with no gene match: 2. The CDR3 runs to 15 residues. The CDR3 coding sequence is TGTGCCAGCAGTTTATGGGGGGACAGGGGCTACGAGCAGTACTTC. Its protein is CASSLWGDRGYEQYF.

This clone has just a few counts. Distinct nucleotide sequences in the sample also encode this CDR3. For the CDR3, the DNA is TGTGCCAGCAGTTTAGGAAGCTCCTACAATGAGCAGTTCTTC. Translation: CASSLGSSYNEQFF. The chain couples TRBV27 to TRBJ2-1, with no clear D. This CDR3 has 14 residues. CDR1 is MNHEY, CDR2 SMNVEV, per germline (reference sequence). V lost 2 bases and J lost 0, with 5 bases in between.

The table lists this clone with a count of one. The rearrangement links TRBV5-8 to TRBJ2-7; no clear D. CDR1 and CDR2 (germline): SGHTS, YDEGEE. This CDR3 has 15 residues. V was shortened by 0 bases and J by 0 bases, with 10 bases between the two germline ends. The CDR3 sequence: CASSLEQTFSYEQYF. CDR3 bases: TGTGCCAGCAGCTTGGAACAGACCTTCTCCTACGAGCAGTACTTC. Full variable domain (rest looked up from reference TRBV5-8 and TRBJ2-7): EAGVTQSPTHLIKTRGQQATLRCSPISGHTSVYWYQQALGLGLQFLLWYDEGEERNRGNFPPRFSGRQFPNYSSELNVNALELEDSALYLCASSLEQTFSYEQYFGPGTRLTVT.

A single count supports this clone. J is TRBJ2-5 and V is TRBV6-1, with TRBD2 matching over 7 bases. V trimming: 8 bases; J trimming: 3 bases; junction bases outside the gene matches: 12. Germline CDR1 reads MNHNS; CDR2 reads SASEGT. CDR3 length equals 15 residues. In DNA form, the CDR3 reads TGTGCCAGCGAGTTTGCGCCTCTAGCGGAAGAGACCCAGTACTTC. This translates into CASEFAPLAEETQYF.

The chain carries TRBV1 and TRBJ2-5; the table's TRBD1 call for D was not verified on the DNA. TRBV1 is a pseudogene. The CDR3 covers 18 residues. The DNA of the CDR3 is TGCACCATCACGCACCTCAGACAGGGGGCGGGGAACCAAGAGGCCCAGTACTTC. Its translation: CTITHLRQGAGNQEAQYF.

Here the CDR3 DNA reads TGCGCCAGCAGCCAAGACAGGTTTTGGAATGAGCAGTTCTTC. Its translation: CASSQDRFWNEQFF. The chain employs TRBV4-1 and TRBJ2-1; D not resolved. The CDR3 totals 14 residues. CDR1 is MGHRA and CDR2 is YSYEKL in the germline V gene. Trimming took 0 bases from V and 7 from J, leaving 10 bases between them.

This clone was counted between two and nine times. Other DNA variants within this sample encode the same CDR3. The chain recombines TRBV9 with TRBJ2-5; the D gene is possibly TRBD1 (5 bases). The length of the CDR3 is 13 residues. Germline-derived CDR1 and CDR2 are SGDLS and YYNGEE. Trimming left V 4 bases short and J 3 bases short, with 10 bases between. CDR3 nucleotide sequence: TGTGCCAGCAGCTCCGGACATAAAGAGACCCAGTACTTC. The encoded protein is CASSSGHKETQYF. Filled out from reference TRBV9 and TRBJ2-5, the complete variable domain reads DSGVTQTPKHLITATGQRVTLRCSPRSGDLSVYWYQQSLDQGLQFLIQYYNGEERAKGNILERFSAQQFPDLHSELNLSSLELGDSALYFCASSSGHKETQYFGPGTRLLVL.

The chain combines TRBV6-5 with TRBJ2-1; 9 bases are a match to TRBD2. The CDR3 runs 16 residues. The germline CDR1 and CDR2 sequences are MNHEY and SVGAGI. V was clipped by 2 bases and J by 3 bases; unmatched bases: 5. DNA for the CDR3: TGTGCCAGCAGTTACGGAGCGGGGGGCCGCTACAATGAGCAGTTCTTC. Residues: CASSYGAGGRYNEQFF.

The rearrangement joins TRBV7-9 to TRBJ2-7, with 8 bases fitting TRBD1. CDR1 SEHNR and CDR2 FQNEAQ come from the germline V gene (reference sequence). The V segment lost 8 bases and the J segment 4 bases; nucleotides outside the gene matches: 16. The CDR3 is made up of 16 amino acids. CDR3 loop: CASGTTIRGHGYEQYF. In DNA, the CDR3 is TGTGCCAGCGGAACCACAATCAGGGGGCATGGTTACGAGCAGTACTTC.

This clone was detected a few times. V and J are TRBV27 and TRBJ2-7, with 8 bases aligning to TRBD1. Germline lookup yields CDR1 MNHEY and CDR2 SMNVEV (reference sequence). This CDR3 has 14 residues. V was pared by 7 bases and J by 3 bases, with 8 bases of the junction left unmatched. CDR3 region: CASNPTGVGYEQYF. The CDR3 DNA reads TGTGCCAGCAACCCGACAGGGGTTGGCTACGAGCAGTACTTC.

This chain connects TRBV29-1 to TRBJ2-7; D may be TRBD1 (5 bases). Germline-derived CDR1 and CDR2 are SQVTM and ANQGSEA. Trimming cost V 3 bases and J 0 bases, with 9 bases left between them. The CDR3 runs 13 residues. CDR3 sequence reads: CSVETESSYEQYF. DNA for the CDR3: TGCAGCGTTGAGACAGAAAGCTCCTACGAGCAGTACTTC.

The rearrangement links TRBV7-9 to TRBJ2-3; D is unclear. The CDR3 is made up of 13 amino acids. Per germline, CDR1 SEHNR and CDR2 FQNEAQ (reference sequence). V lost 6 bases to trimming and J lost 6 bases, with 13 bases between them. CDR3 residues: CASSHPIADTQYF. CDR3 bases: TGTGCCAGCAGTCATCCGATTGCGGATACGCAGTATTTT.

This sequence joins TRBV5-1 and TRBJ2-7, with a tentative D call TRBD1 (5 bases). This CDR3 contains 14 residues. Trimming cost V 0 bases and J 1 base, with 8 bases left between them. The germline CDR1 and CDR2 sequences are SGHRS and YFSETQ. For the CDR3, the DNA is TGCGCCAGCAGCTTGGAGACAGCTTCCTACGAGCAGTACTTC. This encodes CASSLETASYEQYF. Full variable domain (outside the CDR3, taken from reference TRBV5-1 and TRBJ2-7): KAGVTQTPRYLIKTRGQQVTLSCSPISGHRSVSWYQQTPGQGLQFLFEYFSETQRNKGNFPGRFSGRQFSNSRSEMNVSTLELGDSALYLCASSLETASYEQYFGPGTRLTVT.

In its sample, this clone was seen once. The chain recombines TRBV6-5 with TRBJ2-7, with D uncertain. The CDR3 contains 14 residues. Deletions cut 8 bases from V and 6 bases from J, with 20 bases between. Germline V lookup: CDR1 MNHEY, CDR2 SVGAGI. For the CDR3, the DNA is TGTGCCAGCGCCTCTATCTCCCCCAGAGCCGAGCAGTACTTC. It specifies CASASISPRAEQYF.

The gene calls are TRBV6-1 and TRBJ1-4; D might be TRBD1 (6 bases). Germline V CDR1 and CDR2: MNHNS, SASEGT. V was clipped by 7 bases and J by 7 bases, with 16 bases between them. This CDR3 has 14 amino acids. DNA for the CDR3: TGTGCCAGCAAGGATAGGGGGTTGGGTGAAAAACTGTTTTTT. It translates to CASKDRGLGEKLFF.

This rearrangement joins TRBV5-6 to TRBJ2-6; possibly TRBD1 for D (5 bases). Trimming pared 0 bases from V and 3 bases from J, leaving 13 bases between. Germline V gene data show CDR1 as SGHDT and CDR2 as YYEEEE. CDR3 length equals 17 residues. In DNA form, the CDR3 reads TGTGCCAGCAGCTTGGTACAGGCCATTGGTGGGGCCAACGTCCTGACTTTC. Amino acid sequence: CASSLVQAIGGANVLTF. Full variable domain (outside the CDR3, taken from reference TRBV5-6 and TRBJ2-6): DAGVTQSPTHLIKTRGQQVTLRCSPKSGHDTVSWYQQALGQGPQFIFQYYEEEERQRGNFPDRFSGHQFPNYSSELNVNALLLGDSALYLCASSLVQAIGGANVLTFGAGSRLTVL.

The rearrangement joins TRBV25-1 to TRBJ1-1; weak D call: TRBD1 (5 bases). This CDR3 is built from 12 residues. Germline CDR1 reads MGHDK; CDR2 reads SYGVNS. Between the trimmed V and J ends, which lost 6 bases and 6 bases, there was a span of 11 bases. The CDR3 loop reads CASRVGGAEAFF. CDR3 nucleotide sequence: TGTGCCAGCAGAGTCGGGGGGGCTGAAGCTTTCTTT.

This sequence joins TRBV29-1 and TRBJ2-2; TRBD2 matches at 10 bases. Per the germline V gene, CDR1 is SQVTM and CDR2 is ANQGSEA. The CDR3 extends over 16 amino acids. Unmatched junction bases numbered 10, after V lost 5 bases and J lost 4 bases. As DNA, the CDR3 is TGCAGCGTTTATCGGCTAGCGGGAGACGGCACCGGGGAGCTGTTTTTT. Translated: CSVYRLAGDGTGELFF.

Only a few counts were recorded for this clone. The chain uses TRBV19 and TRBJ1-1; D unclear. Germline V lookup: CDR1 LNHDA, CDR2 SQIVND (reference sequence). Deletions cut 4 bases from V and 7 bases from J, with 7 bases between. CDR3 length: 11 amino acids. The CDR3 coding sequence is TGTGCCAGTAGTAACCAACGTGAAGCTTTCTTT. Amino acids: CASSNQREAFF.

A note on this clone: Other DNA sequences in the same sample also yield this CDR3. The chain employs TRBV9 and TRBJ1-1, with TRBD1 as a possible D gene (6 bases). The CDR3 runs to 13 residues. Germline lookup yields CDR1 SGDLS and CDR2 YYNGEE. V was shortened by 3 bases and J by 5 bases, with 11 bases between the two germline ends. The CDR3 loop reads CASSGGQVTEAFF. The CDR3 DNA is TGTGCCAGCAGCGGGGGGCAGGTGACTGAAGCTTTCTTT.

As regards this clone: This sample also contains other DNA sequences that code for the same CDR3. For the CDR3, the DNA is TGCAGTGCGAGGTTGACCGGGGAGCTGTTTTTT. Its translation is CSARLTGELFF. This chain uses TRBV20-1 with TRBJ2-2; D is uncertain. The CDR3 is 11 amino acids. Trimming took off 6 bases at V and 5 bases at J, with 7 bases between the two ends. Germline V gene sequence: CDR1 DFQATT, CDR2 SNEGSKA (reference sequence).

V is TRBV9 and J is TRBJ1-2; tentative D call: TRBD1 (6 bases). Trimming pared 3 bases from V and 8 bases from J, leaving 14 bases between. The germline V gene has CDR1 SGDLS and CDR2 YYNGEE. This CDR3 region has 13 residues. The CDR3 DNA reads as TGTGCCAGCAGCGGAGGGGGGATCGTAGGCTACACCTTC. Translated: CASSGGGIVGYTF.

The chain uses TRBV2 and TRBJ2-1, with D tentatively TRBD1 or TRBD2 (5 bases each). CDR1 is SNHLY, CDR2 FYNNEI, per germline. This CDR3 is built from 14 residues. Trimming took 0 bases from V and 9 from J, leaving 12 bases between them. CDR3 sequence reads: CASSEAGRDGEQFF. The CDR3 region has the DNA TGTGCCAGCAGTGAAGCGGGACGGGACGGTGAGCAGTTCTTC.

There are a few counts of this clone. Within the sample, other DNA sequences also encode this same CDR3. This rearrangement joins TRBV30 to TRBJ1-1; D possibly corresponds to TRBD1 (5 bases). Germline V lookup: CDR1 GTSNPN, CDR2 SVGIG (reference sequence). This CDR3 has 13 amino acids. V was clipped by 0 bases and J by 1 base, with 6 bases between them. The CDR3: CAWSVDRNTEAFF. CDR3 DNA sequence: TGTGCCTGGAGTGTAGACAGGAACACTGAAGCTTTCTTT.

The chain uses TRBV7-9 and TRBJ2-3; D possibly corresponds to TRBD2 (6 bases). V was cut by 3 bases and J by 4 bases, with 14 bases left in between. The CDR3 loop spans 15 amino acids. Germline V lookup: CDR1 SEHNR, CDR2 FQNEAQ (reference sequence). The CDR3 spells CASSFPSSGADTQYF. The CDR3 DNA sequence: TGTGCCAGCAGCTTTCCCTCGTCGGGAGCAGATACGCAGTATTTT.

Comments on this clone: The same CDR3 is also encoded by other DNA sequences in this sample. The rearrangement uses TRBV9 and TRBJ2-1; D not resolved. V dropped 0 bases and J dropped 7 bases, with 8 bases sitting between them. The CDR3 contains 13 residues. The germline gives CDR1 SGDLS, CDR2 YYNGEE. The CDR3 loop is CASSVAPGNEQFF. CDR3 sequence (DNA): TGTGCCAGCAGCGTAGCACCGGGTAATGAGCAGTTCTTC. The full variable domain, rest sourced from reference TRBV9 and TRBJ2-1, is DSGVTQTPKHLITATGQRVTLRCSPRSGDLSVYWYQQSLDQGLQFLIQYYNGEERAKGNILERFSAQQFPDLHSELNLSSLELGDSALYFCASSVAPGNEQFFGPGTRLTVL.

In DNA form, the CDR3 reads TGCAGCGCATTACAGGGAAATGAGCAGTTCTTC. This translates into CSALQGNEQFF. This chain uses TRBV29-1 with TRBJ2-1, with D possibly being TRBD1 (6 bases). There are 11 residues in the CDR3. Per the germline V gene, CDR1 is SQVTM and CDR2 is ANQGSEA. Trimming pared 7 bases from V and 7 bases from J, leaving 11 bases between.

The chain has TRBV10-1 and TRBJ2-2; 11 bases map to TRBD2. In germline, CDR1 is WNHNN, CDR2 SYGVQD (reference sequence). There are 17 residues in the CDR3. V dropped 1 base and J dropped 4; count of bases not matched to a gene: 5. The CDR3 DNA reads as TGCGCCAGCAGTGAGTGTACTAGCGGGAGTGGCACCGGGGAGCTGTTTTTT. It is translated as CASSECTSGSGTGELFF.

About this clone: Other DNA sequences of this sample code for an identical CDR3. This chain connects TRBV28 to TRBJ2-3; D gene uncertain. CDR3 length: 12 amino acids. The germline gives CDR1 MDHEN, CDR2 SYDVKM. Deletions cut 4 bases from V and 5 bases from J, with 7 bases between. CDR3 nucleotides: TGTGCCAGCAGTTCCCCCAGAGATACGCAGTATTTT. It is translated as CASSSPRDTQYF.

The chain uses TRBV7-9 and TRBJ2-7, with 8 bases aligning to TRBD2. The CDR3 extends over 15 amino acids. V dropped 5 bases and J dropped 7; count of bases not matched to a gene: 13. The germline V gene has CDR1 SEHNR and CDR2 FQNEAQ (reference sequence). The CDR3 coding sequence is TGTGCCAGCAGCAAGGGGGGCAGCGGGAGACCAGAGCAGTACTTC. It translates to CASSKGGSGRPEQYF.